This TCR beta chain was obtained from a study of blood T cells in healthy people across ages. Study-wide results and caveats: Roughly linearly, TCR beta diversity per million T cells fell as age increased.

Concerning this clonotype: Its antigen is currently unknown.

It was with a sample-barcoded 5' primer and a J-beta primer mix that a second PCR of about 6 to 12 cycles was run. Each CDR3 protein gets one entry after TCRdb re-called the 5' RACE reads with MiXCR. There are hundreds of thousands of distinct CDR3 sequences in the sample; roughly 30% occur only once, and approximately 14% lies in the top ten. V lost 6 bases, J lost 5 bases, and 19 bases lay in between. This CDR3 is built from 15 residues. The V gene's germline CDR1 is MNHNY and CDR2 SVGAGI (reference sequence). The source is a woman at least 80 years old in good health. The V gene is TRBV6-6, the J gene TRBJ2-5; tentative D call: TRBD1 (6 bases). Sequencing input: blood. CDR3 nucleotides: TGTGCCAGCAGACGAGGACAGAACCAGGAGGAGACCCAGTACTTC. Translating it yields CASRRGQNQEETQYF.